This TCR beta chain was sequenced in a study of early T cells in non-severe SARS-CoV-2 infection. TCRdb fed the 5' RACE reads into MiXCR, producing one record per CDR3 protein. This table holds some 38,000 distinct CDR3 sequences, around 3.9% found once. V was clipped by 7 bases and J by 6 bases; unmatched bases: 7. The CDR3 is 13 amino acids. Per germline, CDR1 MNHNS and CDR2 SASEGT. The rearrangement joins TRBV6-1 to TRBJ2-7; 9 bases line up with TRBD1. Sequenced input: whole blood. The TCR originated in an adult who was a healthcare worker with PCR-confirmed SARS-CoV-2 infection or an uninfected control (not recorded which). The CDR3 protein is CASILDRGTEQYF. In DNA form, the CDR3 reads TGTGCCAGCATCTTGGACAGGGGAACCGAGCAGTACTTC.